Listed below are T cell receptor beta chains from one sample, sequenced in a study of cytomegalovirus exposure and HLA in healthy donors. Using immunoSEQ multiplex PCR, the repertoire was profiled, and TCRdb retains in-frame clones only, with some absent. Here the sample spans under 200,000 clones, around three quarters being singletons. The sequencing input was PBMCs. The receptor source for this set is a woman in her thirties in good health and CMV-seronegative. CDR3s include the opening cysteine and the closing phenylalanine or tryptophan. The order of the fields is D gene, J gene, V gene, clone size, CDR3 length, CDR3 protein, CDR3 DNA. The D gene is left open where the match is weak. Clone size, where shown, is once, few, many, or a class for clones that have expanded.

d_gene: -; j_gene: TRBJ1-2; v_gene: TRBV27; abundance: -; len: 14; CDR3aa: CASSLSIQGGGYTF; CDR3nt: TGTGCCAGCAGTTTATCGATCCAGGGTGGAGGCTACACCTTC
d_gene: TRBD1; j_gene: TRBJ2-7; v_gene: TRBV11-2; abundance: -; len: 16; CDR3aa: CASSWVGGFGVYEQYF; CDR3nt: TGTGCCAGCAGCTGGGTAGGGGGCTTTGGAGTCTACGAGCAGTACTTC
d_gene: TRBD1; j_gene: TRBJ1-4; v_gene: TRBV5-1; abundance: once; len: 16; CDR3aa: CASSWDSLATNEKLFF; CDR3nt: TGCGCCAGCAGCTGGGACAGCCTAGCAACTAATGAAAAACTGTTTTTT
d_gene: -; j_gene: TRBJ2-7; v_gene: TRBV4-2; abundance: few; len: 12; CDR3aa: CASSLTGWGLNF; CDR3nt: TGTGCCAGCAGCCTTACGGGGTGGGGGCTGAACTTC
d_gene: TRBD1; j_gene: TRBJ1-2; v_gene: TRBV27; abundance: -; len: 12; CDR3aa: CASGQGAYGYTF; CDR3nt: TGTGCCAGTGGACAGGGGGCCTATGGCTACACCTTC
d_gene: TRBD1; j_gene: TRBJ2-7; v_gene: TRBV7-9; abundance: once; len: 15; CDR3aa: CASSEQGDISYEQYF; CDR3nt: TGTGCCAGCAGCGAGCAGGGGGATATCTCCTACGAGCAGTACTTC
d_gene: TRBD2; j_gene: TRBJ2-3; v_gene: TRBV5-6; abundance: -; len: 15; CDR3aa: CASSDLAGGPDTQYF; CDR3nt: TGTGCCAGCAGCGACTTAGCGGGAGGCCCAGATACGCAGTATTTT
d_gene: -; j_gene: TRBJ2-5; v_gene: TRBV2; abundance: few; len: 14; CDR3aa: CASSDRDTSKTQYF; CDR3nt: TGTGCCAGCAGTGACAGGGATACGTCCAAGACCCAGTACTTC
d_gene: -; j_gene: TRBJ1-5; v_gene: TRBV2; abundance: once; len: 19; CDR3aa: CASSEAPLGGANSNQPQHF; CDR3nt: TGTGCCAGCAGTGAAGCTCCGTTGGGGGGAGCTAATAGCAATCAGCCCCAGCATTTT
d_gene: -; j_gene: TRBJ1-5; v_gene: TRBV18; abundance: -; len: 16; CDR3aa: CASSPRREQGGQPQHF; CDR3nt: TGTGCCAGCTCACCACGAAGGGAACAGGGCGGTCAGCCCCAGCATTTT
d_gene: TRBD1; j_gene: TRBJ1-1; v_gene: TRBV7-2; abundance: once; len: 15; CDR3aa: CASSLEGRGLTEAFF; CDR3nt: TGTGCCAGCAGCTTAGAGGGCAGGGGGCTTACTGAAGCTTTCTTT
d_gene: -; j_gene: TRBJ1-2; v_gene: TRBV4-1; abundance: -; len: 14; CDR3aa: CASSQDRLTYGYTF; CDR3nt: TGCGCCAGCAGCCAAGATAGACTAACCTATGGCTACACCTTC
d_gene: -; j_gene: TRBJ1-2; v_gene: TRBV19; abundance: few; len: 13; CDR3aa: CASSADGGYGYTF; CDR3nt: TGTGCCAGTAGCGCTGACGGAGGGTATGGCTACACCTTC
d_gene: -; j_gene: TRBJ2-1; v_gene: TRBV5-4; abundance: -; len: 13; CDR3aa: CASSLDLVSEQFF; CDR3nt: TGTGCCAGCAGCTTGGATTTGGTCAGTGAGCAGTTCTTC
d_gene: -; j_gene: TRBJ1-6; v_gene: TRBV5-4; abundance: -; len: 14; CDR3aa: CASSFSGGNSPLHF; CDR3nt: TGTGCCAGCAGCTTCTCCGGGGGGAATTCACCCCTCCACTTT
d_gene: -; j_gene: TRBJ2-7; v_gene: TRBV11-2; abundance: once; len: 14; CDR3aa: CASSPRGLSYEQYF; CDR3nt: TGTGCCAGCAGCCCCCGAGGACTCTCCTACGAGCAGTACTTC
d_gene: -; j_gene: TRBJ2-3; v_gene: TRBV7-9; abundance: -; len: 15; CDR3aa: CASSSRLHTTDTQYF; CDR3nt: TGTGCCAGCAGCTCCAGACTGCATACCACAGATACGCAGTATTTT
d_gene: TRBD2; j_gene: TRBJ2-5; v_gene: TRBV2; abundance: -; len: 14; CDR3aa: CASRPGTSGETQYF; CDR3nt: TGTGCCAGCAGGCCAGGGACTAGCGGGGAGACCCAGTACTTC
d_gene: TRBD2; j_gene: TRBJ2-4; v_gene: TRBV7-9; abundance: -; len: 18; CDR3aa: CASSLRSASGSTKNIQYF; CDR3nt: TGTGCCAGCAGCTTACGTTCGGCTAGCGGGAGTACCAAAAACATTCAGTACTTC
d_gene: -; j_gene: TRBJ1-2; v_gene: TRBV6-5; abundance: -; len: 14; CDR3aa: CASSPLGAYYGYTF; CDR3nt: TGTGCCAGCAGTCCTCTAGGCGCCTACTATGGCTACACCTTC
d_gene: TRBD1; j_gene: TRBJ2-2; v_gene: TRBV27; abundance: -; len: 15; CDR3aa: CASRETGGAGGELFF; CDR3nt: TGTGCCAGCAGGGAGACAGGGGGCGCGGGGGGGGAGCTGTTTTTT
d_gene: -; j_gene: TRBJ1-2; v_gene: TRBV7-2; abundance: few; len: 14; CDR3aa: CASSLVTVAYGYTF; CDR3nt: TGTGCCAGCAGCTTAGTGACAGTTGCCTATGGCTACACCTTC
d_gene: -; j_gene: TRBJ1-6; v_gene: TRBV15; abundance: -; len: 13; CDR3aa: CATSRVEVSPLHF; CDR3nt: TGTGCCACCAGCAGAGTGGAGGTTTCACCCCTCCACTTT
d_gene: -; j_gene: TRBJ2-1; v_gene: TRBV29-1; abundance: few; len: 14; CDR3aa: CSVVGRVTYNEQFF; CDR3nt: TGCAGCGTTGTTGGGCGGGTCACCTACAATGAGCAGTTCTTC
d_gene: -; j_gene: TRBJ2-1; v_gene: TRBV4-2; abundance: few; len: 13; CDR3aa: CASSQDLLEEQFF; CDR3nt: TGTGCCAGCAGCCAAGATCTTCTGGAGGAGCAGTTCTTC
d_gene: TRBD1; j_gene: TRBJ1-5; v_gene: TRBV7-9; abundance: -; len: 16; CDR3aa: CASSLASAGGGQPQHF; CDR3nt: TGTGCCAGCAGCTTAGCGAGTGCAGGGGGCGGCCAGCCCCAGCATTTT
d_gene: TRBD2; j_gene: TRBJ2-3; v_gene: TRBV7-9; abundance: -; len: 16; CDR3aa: CASSLLASGRIDTQYF; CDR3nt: TGTGCCAGCAGCTTATTGGCTAGCGGGAGGATAGATACGCAGTATTTT
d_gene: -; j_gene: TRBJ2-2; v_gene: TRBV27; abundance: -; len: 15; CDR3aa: CASTMPPLNTGELFF; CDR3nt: TGTGCCAGCACCATGCCTCCACTCAACACCGGGGAGCTGTTTTTT
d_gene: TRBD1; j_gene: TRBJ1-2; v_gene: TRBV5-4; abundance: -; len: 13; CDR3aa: CASRPGQGGGYTF; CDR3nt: TGTGCCAGCAGGCCGGGACAGGGAGGGGGCTACACCTTC
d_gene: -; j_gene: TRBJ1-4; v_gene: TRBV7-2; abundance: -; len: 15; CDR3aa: CASSSQGRLNEKLFF; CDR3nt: TGTGCCAGCAGCTCCCAGGGGCGACTTAATGAAAAACTGTTTTTT
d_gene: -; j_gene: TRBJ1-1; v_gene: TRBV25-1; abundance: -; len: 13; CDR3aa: CASSQTGNTEAFF; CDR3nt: TGTGCCAGCTCCCAGACAGGGAACACTGAAGCTTTCTTT
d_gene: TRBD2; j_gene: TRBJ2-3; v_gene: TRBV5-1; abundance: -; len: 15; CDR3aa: CASSLGGGSTDTQYF; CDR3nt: TGCGCCAGCAGCTTGGGCGGGGGGAGCACAGATACGCAGTATTTT
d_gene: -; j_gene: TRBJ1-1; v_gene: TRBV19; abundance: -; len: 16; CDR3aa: CASSIDLSRQGYEAFF; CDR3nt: TGTGCCAGTAGTATAGATCTTAGTCGGCAGGGGTATGAAGCTTTCTTT
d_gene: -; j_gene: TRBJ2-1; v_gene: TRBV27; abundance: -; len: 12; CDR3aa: CASSLLYNEQFF; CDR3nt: TGTGCCAGCAGTCTTCTTTACAATGAGCAGTTCTTC
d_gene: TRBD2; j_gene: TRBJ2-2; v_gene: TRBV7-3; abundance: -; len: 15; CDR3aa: CASSLTGTNNGELFF; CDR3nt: TGTGCCAGCAGCTTGACCGGGACTAATAACGGGGAGCTGTTTTTT
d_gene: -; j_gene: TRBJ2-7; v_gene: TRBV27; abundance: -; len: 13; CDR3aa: CASSGEPHYEQYF; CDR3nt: TGTGCCAGCAGCGGGGAGCCCCACTACGAGCAGTACTTC
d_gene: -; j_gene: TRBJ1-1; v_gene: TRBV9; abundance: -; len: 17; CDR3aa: CASSVGVTPPSNTEAFF; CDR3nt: TGTGCCAGCAGCGTAGGGGTGACACCCCCGTCGAACACTGAAGCTTTCTTT
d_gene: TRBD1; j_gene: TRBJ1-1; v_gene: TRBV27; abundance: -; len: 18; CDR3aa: CASSLSPYGTGMNTEAFF; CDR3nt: TGTGCCAGCAGTTTATCGCCTTACGGGACAGGGATGAACACTGAAGCTTTCTTT
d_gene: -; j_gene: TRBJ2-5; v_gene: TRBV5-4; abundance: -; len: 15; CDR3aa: CASSFGGRGGETQYF; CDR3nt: TGTGCCAGCAGCTTCGGGGGGCGCGGTGGGGAGACCCAGTACTTC
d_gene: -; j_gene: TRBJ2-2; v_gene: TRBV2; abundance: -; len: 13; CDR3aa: CASSDLDNGELFF; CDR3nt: TGTGCCAGCAGTGATCTGGACAACGGGGAGCTGTTTTTT
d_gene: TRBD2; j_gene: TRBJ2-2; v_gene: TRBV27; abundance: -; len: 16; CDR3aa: CASSTIAGLNTGELFF; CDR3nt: TGTGCCAGCAGTACCATAGCGGGGCTGAACACCGGGGAGCTGTTTTTT